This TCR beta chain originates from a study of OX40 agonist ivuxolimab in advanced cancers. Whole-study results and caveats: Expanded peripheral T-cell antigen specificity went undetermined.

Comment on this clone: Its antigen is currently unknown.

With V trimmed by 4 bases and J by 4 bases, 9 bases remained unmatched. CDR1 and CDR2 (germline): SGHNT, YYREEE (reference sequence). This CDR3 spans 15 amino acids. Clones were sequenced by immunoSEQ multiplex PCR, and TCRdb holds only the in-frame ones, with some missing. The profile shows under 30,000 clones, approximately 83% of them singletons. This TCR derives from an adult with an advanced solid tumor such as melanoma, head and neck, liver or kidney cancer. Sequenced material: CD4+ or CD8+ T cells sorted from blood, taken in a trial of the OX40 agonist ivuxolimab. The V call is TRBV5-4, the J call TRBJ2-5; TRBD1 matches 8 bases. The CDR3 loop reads CASSLTGVGRETQYF. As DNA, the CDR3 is TGTGCCAGCAGCCTGACAGGGGTGGGACGAGAGACCCAGTACTTC.